The following is a T cell receptor beta chain sequence with its context. Its antigen is not known. When replicate PCRs were run on sorted subsets, they used 200 ng DNA, tens of thousands of T cell genomes. Libraries were prepared by immunoSEQ multiplex PCR; TCRdb keeps only in-frame clonotypes and omits some of them. This sample has around 2,100,000 clones, with around 96% found just once. These data originate in a study of shared clonotypes between healthy human individuals. The naive CD8 population came from CD45RO-negative cells selected for CCR7, without terminally differentiated effector memory CD45RA+ cells. Study-wide points: Collection of samples was limited to blood; tissue repertoires likely differ. Clonotypes shared by all four donors outscored non-shared clonotypes in generation probability. Clonotype sharing among donors was expected to depend on sequencing depth.

The V gene's germline CDR1 is SNHLY and CDR2 FYNNEI. The CDR3 extends over 18 amino acids. V shed 5 bases and J shed 0 bases, with 17 bases lying between them. The sequenced sample consisted of naive CD8+ T cells sorted from blood. This chain uses TRBV2 with TRBJ2-6; D call uncertain. The sequence was collected from a man between 18 and 35 years old in good health. The CDR3 region is CASSFWWISDSGANVLTF. In DNA form, the CDR3 reads TGTGCCAGCAGTTTTTGGTGGATCTCGGACTCTGGGGCCAACGTCCTGACTTTC.